This paragraph covers one T cell receptor (beta chain) sequence. The sample is drawn from a study of blood T cell repertoires in COVID-19. Study as a whole: Donors in the United States, Italy and Spain gave samples during acute or convalescent COVID-19. The cDNA or gDNA used as material had been derived from T cells, B-cell-depleted T cells, or PBMCs.

The authors' processing: Amplified reference gene primers provided the basis for estimating nucleated cell counts. Here immunoSEQ multiplex PCR was the method, and the copy in TCRdb shows in-frame clones only, minus some. V, J and clone size are taken as reported in that table, and D and trimming were inferred from the DNA itself. This table has about 140,000 clones, more than 60% appearing once. CDR3 size: 16 residues. Trimming took off 8 bases at V and 2 bases at J, with 22 bases between the two ends. The V gene's germline CDR1 is MNHEY and CDR2 SMNVEV (reference sequence). The V gene is TRBV27, the J gene TRBJ2-7; the D is unclear. This receptor was taken from a woman in her sixties with acute or convalescent COVID-19. The sequenced material came from peripheral blood. The CDR3 spells CASDHLLNGDTYEQYF. CDR3 nucleotide sequence: TGTGCCAGCGACCATTTACTTAACGGAGATACCTACGAGCAGTACTTC.